One sample yielded the 2 T cell receptor beta chains listed below, sequenced in a study of T cells in Graves' hyperthyroidism and ophthalmopathy. Amplification of TCR beta CDR3 regions used RNA as the template. HTBI primers were employed in a first-round RT-PCR of the TCR CDR3. TCRdb independently ran MiXCR on the multiplex PCR reads; one entry per CDR3 protein. The data hold 700,000 or so distinct CDR3 sequences, with about 14% observed a single time. The sequenced sample consisted of blood. The source of these receptors is a woman in her forties or fifties with Graves' ophthalmopathy.

There are many counts of this clonotype. J is TRBJ1-5 and V is TRBV28; D uncertain. The CDR3 length is 13 residues. Germline lookup yields CDR1 MDHEN and CDR2 SYDVKM. V lost 8 bases to trimming and J lost 0 bases, with 8 bases between them. CDR3 in amino acids: CASEPYSNQPQHF. In DNA, the CDR3 is TGTGCCAGCGAACCTTATAGCAATCAGCCCCAGCATTTT.

This clonotype was recorded many times. The genes are TRBV20-1 and TRBJ2-3; TRBD2 matches at 10 bases. The CDR3 is made up of 15 amino acids. V was clipped by 0 bases and J by 4 bases; unmatched bases: 4. From germline, CDR1 is DFQATT and CDR2 SNEGSKA (reference sequence). CDR3 coding DNA: TGCAGTGCTAGAGATCCAGCGGGAGGGGCAGATACGCAGTATTTT. Translation: CSARDPAGGADTQYF.